These 10 T cell receptor beta chains share one sample of origin, sequenced in a study of T cells in narcolepsy. The assay was immunoSEQ multiplex PCR, and TCRdb's table has in-frame clones only and misses some. The sample has fewer than 30,000 clones, 75% to 90% seen once. The sample was CD45RA- memory CD4+ T cells from PBMCs. These receptors came from a human donor with narcolepsy.

The chain recombines TRBV13 with TRBJ1-1, with 9 bases aligning to TRBD1. The V segment lost 6 bases and the J segment 5 bases; nucleotides outside the gene matches: 10. The CDR3 sequence is 15 residues long. CDR1 and CDR2 (germline): PRHDT, FYEKMQ (reference sequence). DNA for the CDR3: TGTGCCAGCAGACCCTATGGACAGGGGAATACTGAAGCTTTCTTT. Protein: CASRPYGQGNTEAFF.

The chain recombines TRBV5-4 with TRBJ2-1, with 9 bases lining up with TRBD1. Germline CDR1 reads SGHNT; CDR2 reads YYREEE (reference sequence). Trimming took 0 bases from V and 7 from J; bases not matched to a gene: 5. The CDR3 is 15 amino acids. The CDR3 DNA reads as TGTGCCAGCAGCTTGGGGCGACAGGGGGGGAATGAGCAGTTCTTC. Residues: CASSLGRQGGNEQFF.

V usage is TRBV9 and J usage is TRBJ2-3, with 9 bases fitting TRBD1. The junction had 11 bases not matched to a gene; V was cut back by 4 bases and J by 5 bases. CDR3 size: 16 residues. Germline V gene lookup returns CDR1 SGDLS and CDR2 YYNGEE. The CDR3 nucleotides are TGTGCCAGCAGCTACCAGGGACAGGGAGTAAAAGATACGCAGTATTTT. Its protein is CASSYQGQGVKDTQYF.

CDR3 nucleotides: TGTGCCAGCACCCATTTGACTACTAACACCGGGGAGCTGTTTTTT. Amino acid sequence: CASTHLTTNTGELFF. The chain employs TRBV5-6 and TRBJ2-2, with a tentative D call TRBD2 (5 bases). Trimming left V 6 bases short and J 2 bases short, with 14 bases between. The CDR3 has 15 residues. Germline CDR1 SGHDT, CDR2 YYEEEE.

The chain carries TRBV2 and TRBJ1-2; tentative D call: TRBD1 (5 bases). Germline V gene data show CDR1 as SNHLY and CDR2 as FYNNEI. This CDR3 is built from 12 residues. V lost 6 bases and J lost 4, with 9 bases in between. DNA of the CDR3: TGTGCCAGCAGGACTGACAGCTATGGCTACACCTTC. Protein: CASRTDSYGYTF.

J is TRBJ1-1 and V is TRBV6-1; D is unresolved. Trimming removed 6 bases at V and 3 bases at J, with 14 bases between. This CDR3 contains 14 residues. Per germline, CDR1 MNHNS and CDR2 SASEGT. The CDR3 nucleotides are TGTGCCAGCAGGACCCGTTCAGAGGACACTGAAGCTTTCTTT. This encodes CASRTRSEDTEAFF.

This clone was seen more than once but under ten times. The rearrangement joins TRBV18 to TRBJ2-1; weak D call: TRBD2 (5 bases). The CDR3 has 15 amino acids. Germline V CDR1 and CDR2: KGHSH, LQKENI. The ends were cut back, 1 base at V and 8 bases at J, with 15 bases in the middle. CDR3 nucleotide sequence: TGTGCCAGCTCACCACAAGGACTTCCGGCGCATGAGCAGTTCTTC. It codes for CASSPQGLPAHEQFF.

This chain connects TRBV6-4 to TRBJ2-7; D remains ambiguous. This CDR3 contains 12 residues. The germline CDR1 and CDR2 sequences are MRHNA and SNTAGT. Trimming pared 0 bases from V and 3 bases from J, leaving 3 bases between. The CDR3 region has the DNA TGTGCCAGCAGTGACTCCCTCTACGAGCAGTACTTC. This encodes CASSDSLYEQYF.

A single count supports this clone. One junction end disagrees with the germline gene, perhaps due to a read error. The rearrangement links TRBV28 to TRBJ1-2, with 7 bases lining up with TRBD1. The CDR3 extends over 15 amino acids. Germline loops: CDR1 MDHEN, CDR2 SYDVKM. CDR3 nucleotides: TGTGCCAGCAGTACCACATTTGTGGGACAGTATGGCCACACCTTC. It specifies CASSTTFVGQYGHTF.

On this clone: One junction end disagrees with the germline gene, perhaps due to a read error. This chain joins TRBV7-2 and TRBJ1-4, with D tentatively TRBD1 (6 bases). The CDR3 sequence is 16 residues long. In germline, CDR1 is SGHTA, CDR2 FQGNSA. The CDR3 sequence: CASSYRDTTTNEKLFF. Written as DNA, the CDR3 is TGTGCCAGTAGCTACAGGGACACCACAACTAATGAAAAACTGTTTTTT.